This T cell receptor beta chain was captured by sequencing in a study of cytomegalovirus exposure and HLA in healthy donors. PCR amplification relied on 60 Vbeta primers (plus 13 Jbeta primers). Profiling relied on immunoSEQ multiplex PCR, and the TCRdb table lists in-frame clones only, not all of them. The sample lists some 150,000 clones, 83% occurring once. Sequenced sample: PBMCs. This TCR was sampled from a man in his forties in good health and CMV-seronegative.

In nucleotides, the CDR3 is TGTGCTAGTGGTCTCAGGGGGTACACCGGGGAGCTGTTTTTT. Its translation is CASGLRGYTGELFF. The chain employs TRBV12-5 and TRBJ2-2; 7 positions match TRBD1. Germline V gene data show CDR1 as LGHNT and CDR2 as FRNRAP. CDR3 size: 14 residues. Trimming removed 5 bases from V and 3 bases from J; junction bases left unmatched: 3.